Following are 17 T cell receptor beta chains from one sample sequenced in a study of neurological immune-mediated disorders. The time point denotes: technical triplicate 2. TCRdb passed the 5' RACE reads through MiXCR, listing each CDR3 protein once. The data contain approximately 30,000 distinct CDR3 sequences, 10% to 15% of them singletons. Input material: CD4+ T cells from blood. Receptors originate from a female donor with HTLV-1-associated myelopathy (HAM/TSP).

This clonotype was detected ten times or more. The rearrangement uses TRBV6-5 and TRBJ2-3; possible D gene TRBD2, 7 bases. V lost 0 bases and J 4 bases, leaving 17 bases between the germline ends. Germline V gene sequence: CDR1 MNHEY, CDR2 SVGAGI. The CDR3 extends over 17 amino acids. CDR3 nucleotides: TGTGCCAGCAGTTACTCACAGAGGGGGGGCCGGTCAGATACGCAGTATTTT. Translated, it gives CASSYSQRGGRSDTQYF.

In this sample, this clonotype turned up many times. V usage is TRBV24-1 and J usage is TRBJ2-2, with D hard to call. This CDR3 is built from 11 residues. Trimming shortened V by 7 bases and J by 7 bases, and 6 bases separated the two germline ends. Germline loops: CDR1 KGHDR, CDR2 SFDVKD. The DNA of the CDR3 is TGTGCCACCAGCGCGTACGGGGAGCTGTTTTTT. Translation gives CATSAYGELFF.

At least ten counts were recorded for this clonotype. CDR3 amino acids: CAIRQDRTDTQYF. CDR3 DNA sequence: TGTGCCATCAGACAAGACAGAACAGATACGCAGTATTTT. The gene calls are TRBV10-3 and TRBJ2-3; TRBD1 is a possible D gene (5 bases). The germline V gene encodes CDR1 ENHRY and CDR2 SYGVKD. Trimming removed 6 bases from V and 3 bases from J, with 10 bases in between. This CDR3 has 13 residues.

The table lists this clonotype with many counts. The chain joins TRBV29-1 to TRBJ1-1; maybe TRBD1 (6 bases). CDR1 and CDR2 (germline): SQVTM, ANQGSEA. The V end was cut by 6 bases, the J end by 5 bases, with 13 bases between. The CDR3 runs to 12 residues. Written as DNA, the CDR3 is TGCAGCGTGGGACACCCTAAAACTGAAGCTTTCTTT. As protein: CSVGHPKTEAFF.

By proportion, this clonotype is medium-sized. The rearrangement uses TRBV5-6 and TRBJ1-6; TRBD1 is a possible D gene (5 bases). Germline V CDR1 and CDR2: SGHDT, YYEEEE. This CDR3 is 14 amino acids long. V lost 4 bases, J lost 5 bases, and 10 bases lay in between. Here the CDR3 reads CASSRGRDNSPLHF. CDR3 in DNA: TGTGCCAGCAGCCGGGGACGGGATAATTCACCCCTCCACTTT.

CDR3 loop: CSTGTPPPGDTQYF. The CDR3 coding sequence is TGTTCCACGGGGACACCTCCCCCCGGGGATACCCAGTACTTC. The rearrangement joins TRBV25-1 to TRBJ2-5; D might be TRBD1 (6 bases). This CDR3 has 14 amino acids. Germline-derived CDR1 and CDR2 are MGHDK and SYGVNS.

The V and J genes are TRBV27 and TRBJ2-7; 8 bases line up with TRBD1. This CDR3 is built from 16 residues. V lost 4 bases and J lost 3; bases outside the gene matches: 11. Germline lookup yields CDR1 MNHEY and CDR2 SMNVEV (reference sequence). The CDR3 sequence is CASSSPMRQGSYEQYF. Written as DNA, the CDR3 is TGTGCCAGCAGTTCACCCATGCGACAGGGGAGCTACGAGCAGTACTTC.

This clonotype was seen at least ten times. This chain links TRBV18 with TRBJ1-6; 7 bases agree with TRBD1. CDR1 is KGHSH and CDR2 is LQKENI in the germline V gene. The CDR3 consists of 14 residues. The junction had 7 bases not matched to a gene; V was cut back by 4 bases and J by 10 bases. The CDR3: CASSQDRVFSPLHF. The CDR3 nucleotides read TGTGCCAGCTCACAAGACAGGGTTTTCTCACCCCTCCACTTT.

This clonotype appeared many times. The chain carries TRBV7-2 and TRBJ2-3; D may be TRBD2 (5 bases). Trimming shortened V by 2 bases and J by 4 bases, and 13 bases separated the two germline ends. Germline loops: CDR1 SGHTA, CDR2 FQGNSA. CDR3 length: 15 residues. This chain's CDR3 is CASSLWNLRADTQYF. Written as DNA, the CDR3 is TGTGCCAGCAGCTTATGGAATTTGAGGGCAGATACGCAGTATTTT.

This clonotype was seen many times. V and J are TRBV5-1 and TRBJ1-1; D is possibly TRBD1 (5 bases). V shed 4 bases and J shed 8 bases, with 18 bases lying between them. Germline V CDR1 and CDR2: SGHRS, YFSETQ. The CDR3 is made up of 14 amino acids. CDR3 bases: TGCGCCAGCAGCATGGAAGGTTTGGGGGGGGAAGCTTTCTTT. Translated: CASSMEGLGGEAFF.

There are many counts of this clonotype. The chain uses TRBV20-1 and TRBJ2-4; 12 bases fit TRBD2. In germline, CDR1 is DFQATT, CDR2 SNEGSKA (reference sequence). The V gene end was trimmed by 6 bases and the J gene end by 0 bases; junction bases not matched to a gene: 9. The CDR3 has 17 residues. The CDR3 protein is CSARGLAGAGAKNIQYF. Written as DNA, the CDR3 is TGCAGTGCGAGGGGACTAGCGGGCGCCGGAGCCAAAAACATTCAGTACTTC.

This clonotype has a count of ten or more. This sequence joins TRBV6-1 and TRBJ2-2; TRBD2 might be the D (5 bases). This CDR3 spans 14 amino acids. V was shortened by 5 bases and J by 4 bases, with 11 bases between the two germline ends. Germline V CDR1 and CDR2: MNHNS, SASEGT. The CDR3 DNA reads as TGTGCCAGCAGTCCCCTAACTAGCACCGGGGAGCTGTTTTTT. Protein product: CASSPLTSTGELFF.

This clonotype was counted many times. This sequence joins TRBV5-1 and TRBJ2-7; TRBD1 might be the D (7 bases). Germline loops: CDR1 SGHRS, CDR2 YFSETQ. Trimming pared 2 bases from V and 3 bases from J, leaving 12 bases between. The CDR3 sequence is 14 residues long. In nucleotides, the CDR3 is TGCGCCAGCAGCTTCTTCAGGGGGGTCTACGAGCAGTACTTC. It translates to CASSFFRGVYEQYF.

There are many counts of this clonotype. The DNA of the CDR3 is TGCAGTGCCCCCGACAGGGGAAAGGACACTGAAGCTTTCTTT. It codes for CSAPDRGKDTEAFF. The chain employs TRBV20-1 and TRBJ1-1; TRBD1 agrees at 8 bases. Germline V gene lookup returns CDR1 DFQATT and CDR2 SNEGSKA (reference sequence). The V gene end was trimmed by 6 bases and the J gene end by 3 bases; junction bases not matched to a gene: 9. CDR3 length equals 14 residues.

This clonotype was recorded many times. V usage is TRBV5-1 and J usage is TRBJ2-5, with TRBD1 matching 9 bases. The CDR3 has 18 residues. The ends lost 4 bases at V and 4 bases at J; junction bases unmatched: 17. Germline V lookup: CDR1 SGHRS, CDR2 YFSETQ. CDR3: CASSPSISGTGFGETQYF. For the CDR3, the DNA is TGCGCCAGCAGCCCCTCAATCTCCGGGACAGGGTTCGGAGAGACCCAGTACTTC.

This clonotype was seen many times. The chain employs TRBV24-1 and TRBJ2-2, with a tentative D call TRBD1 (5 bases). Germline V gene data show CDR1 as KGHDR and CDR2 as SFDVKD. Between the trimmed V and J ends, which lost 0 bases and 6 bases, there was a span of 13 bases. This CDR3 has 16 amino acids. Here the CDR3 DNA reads TGTGCCACCAGTGATTTGACAGGTGTTGGGGCCGGGGAGCTGTTTTTT. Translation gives CATSDLTGVGAGELFF.

For the CDR3, the DNA is TGCGCCAGCAGCTTGACAGGGCCGAACACTGAAGCTTTCTTT. Residues: CASSLTGPNTEAFF. V usage is TRBV5-1 and J usage is TRBJ1-1; tentatively, D is TRBD1 (6 bases). Trimming shortened V by 1 base and J by 1 base, and 8 bases separated the two germline ends. Germline CDR1 and CDR2: SGHRS and YFSETQ. The CDR3 has 14 amino acids.